The T cell receptor beta chain under discussion was sequenced for a study of lymphopenia after photon versus proton radiotherapy. Sequencing used immunoSEQ multiplex PCR; TCRdb keeps in-frame clones, though not all of them. The repertoire holds about 24,000 clones, with around four fifths as singletons. This CDR3 contains 18 residues. Trimming took 1 base from V and 0 from J; bases not matched to a gene: 10. The germline CDR1 and CDR2 sequences are SGHRS and YFSETQ. Sequenced material: peripheral blood, taken from a patient treated with proton-based radiotherapy. V is TRBV5-1 and J is TRBJ2-3; TRBD2 aligns across 8 bases. This clonotype was sampled from a woman aged 70 to 79 with pancreatic cancer. The CDR3 sequence is CASSLTPTSGTSTDTQYF. The CDR3 DNA sequence: TGCGCCAGCAGCTTGACCCCTACTAGCGGAACTAGCACAGATACGCAGTATTTT. Using reference TRBV5-1 and TRBJ2-3 for the parts outside the CDR3, the full variable domain is KAGVTQTPRYLIKTRGQQVTLSCSPISGHRSVSWYQQTPGQGLQFLFEYFSETQRNKGNFPGRFSGRQFSNSRSEMNVSTLELGDSALYLCASSLTPTSGTSTDTQYFGPGTRLTVL.